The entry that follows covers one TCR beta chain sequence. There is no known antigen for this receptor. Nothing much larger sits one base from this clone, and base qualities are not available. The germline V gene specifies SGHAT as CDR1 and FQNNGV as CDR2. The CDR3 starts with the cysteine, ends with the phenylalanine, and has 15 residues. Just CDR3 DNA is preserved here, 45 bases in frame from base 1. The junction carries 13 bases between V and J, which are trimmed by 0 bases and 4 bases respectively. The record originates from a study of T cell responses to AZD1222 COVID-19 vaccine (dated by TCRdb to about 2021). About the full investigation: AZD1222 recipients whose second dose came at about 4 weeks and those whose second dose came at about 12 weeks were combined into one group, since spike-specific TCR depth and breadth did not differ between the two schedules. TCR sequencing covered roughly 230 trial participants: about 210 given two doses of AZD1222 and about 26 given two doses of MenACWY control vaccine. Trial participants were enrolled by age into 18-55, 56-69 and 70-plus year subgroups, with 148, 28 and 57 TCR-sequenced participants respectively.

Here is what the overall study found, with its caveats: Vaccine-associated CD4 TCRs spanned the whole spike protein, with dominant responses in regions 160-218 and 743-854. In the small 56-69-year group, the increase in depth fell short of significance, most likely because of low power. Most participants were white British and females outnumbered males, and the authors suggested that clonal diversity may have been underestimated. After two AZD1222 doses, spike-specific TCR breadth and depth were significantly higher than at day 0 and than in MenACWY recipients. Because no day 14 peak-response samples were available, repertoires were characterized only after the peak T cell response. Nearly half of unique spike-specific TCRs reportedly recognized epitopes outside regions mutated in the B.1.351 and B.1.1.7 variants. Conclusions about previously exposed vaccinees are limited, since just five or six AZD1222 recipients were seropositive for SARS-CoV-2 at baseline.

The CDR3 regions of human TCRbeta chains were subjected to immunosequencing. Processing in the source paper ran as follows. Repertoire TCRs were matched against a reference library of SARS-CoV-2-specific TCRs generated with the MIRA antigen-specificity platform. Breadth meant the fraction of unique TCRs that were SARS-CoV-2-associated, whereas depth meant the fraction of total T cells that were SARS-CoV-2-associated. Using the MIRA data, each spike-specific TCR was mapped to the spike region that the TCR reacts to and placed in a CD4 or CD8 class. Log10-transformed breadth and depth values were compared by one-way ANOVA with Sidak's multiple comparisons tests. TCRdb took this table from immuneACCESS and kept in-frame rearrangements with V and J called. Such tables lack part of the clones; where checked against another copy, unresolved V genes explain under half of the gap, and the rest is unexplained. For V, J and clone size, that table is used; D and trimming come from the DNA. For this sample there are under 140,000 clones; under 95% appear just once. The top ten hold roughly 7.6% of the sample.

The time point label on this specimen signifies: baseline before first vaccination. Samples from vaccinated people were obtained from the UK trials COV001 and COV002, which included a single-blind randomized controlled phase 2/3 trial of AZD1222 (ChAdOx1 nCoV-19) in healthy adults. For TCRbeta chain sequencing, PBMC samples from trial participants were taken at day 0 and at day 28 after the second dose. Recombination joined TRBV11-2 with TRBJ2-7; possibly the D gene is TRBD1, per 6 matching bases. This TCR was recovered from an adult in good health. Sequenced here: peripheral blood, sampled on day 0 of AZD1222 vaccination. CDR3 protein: CASSLDRGETYEQYF. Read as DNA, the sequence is TGTGCCAGCAGCTTAGACAGGGGCGAAACTTACGAGCAGTACTTC.